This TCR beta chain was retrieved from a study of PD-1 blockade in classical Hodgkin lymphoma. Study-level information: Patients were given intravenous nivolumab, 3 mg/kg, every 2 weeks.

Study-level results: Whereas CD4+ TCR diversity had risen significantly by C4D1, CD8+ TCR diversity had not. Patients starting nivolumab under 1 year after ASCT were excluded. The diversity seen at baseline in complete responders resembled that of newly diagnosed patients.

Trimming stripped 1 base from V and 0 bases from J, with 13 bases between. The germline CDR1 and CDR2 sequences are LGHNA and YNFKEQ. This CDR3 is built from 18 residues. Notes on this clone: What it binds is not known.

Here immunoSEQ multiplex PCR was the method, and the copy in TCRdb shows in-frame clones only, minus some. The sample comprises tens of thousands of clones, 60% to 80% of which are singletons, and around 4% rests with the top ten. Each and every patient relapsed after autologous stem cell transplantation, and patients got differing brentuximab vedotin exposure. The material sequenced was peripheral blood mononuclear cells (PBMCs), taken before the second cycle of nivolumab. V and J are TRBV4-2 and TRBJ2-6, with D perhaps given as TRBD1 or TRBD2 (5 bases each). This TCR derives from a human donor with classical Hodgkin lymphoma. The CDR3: CASSQVGTGLSGANVLTF. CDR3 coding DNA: TGTGCCAGCAGCCAAGTGGGGACGGGCCTCTCTGGGGCCAACGTCCTGACTTTC.